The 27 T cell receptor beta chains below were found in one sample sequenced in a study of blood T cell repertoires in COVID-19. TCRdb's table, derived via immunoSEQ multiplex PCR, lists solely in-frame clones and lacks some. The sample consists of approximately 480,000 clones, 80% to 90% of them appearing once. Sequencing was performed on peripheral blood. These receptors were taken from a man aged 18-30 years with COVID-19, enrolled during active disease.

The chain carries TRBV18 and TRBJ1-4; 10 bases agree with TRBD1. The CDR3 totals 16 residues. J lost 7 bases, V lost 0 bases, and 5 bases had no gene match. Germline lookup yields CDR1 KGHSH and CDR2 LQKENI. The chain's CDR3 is CASSPPIWDRGEKLFF. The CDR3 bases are TGTGCCAGCTCACCACCTATATGGGACAGGGGTGAAAAACTGTTTTTT.

CDR3 nucleotides: TGTGCCAGCAGTTCGACAGGCGAAGAGACCCAGTACTTC. This gives the protein CASSSTGEETQYF. J is TRBJ2-5 and V is TRBV6-2 or TRBV6-3; TRBD1 might be the D (6 bases). The CDR3 is 13 amino acids. Germline assignment: CDR1 MNHEY and CDR2 SVGEGT. Trimming took 4 bases from V and 3 from J, leaving 9 bases between them.

CDR3 residues: CASSEIGYSGNTIYF. For the CDR3, the DNA is TGCGCCAGCAGTGAGATCGGGTACTCTGGAAACACCATATATTTT. This chain uses TRBV10-2 with TRBJ1-3, with unresolved D. The CDR3 is 15 amino acids. Trimming left V 2 bases short and J 0 bases short, with 8 bases between. The germline CDR1 and CDR2 sequences are WSHSY and SAAADI.

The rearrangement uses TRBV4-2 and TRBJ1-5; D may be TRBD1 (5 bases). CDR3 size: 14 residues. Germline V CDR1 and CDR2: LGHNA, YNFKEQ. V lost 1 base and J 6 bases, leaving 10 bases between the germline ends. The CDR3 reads CASSQVGVTQPQHF. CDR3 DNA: TGTGCCAGCAGCCAAGTAGGGGTCACTCAGCCCCAGCATTTT.

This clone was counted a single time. CDR3 sequence: CASSTSGRYNEQFF. For the CDR3, the DNA is TGTGCCAGTAGTACGAGCGGGAGATACAATGAGCAGTTCTTC. The rearrangement links TRBV19 to TRBJ2-1; 8 bases match TRBD2. After removal of 4 bases from V and 4 bases from J, the junction contained 3 bases not matched to a gene. Germline V gene data show CDR1 as LNHDA and CDR2 as SQIVND (reference sequence). This CDR3 contains 14 residues.

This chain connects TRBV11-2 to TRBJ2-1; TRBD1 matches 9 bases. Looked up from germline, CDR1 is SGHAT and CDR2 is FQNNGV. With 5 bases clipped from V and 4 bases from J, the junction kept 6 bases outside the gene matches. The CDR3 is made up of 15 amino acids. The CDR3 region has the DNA TGTGCCAGCAGCGTACCGGGACAGGGATACAATGAGCAGTTCTTC. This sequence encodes CASSVPGQGYNEQFF.

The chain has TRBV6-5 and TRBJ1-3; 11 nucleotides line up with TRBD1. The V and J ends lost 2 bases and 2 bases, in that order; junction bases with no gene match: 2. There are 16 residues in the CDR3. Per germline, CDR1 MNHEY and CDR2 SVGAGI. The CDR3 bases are TGTGCCAGCAGTTACGAGGGACAGGGGGCTGGAAACACCATATATTTT. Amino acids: CASSYEGQGAGNTIYF.

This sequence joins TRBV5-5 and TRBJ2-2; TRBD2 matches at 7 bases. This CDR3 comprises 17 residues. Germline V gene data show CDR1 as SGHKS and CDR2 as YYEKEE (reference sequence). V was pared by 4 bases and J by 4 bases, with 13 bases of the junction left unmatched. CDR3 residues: CASSRSLAESSTGELFF. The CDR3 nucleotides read TGTGCCAGCAGCCGCTCCCTAGCGGAGTCTTCCACCGGGGAGCTGTTTTTT.

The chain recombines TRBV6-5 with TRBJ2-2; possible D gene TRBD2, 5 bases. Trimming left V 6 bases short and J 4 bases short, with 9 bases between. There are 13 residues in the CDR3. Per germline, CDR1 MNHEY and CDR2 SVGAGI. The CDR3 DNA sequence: TGTGCCAGCAGACTAGGAGGCACCGGGGAGCTGTTTTTT. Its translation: CASRLGGTGELFF.

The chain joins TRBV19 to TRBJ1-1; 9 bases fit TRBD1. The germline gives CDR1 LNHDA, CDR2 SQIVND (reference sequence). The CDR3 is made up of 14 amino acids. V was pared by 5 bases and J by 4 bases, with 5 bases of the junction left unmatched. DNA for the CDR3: TGTGCCAGTAGTCCGGGGACAGGGTTCACTGAAGCTTTCTTT. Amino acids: CASSPGTGFTEAFF.

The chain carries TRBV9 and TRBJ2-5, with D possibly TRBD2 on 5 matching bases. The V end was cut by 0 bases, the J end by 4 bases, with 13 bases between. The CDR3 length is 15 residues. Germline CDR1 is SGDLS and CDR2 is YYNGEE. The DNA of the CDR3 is TGTGCCAGCAGCGTAGCGAGGGTTGGGTCAGAGACCCAGTACTTC. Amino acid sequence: CASSVARVGSETQYF. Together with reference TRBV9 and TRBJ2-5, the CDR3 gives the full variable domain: DSGVTQTPKHLITATGQRVTLRCSPRSGDLSVYWYQQSLDQGLQFLIQYYNGEERAKGNILERFSAQQFPDLHSELNLSSLELGDSALYFCASSVARVGSETQYFGPGTRLLVL.

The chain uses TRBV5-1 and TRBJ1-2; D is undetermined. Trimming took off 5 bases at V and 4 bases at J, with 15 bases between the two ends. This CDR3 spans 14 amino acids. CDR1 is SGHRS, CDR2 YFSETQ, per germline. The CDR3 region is CASRPHDDSYGYTF. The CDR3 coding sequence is TGCGCCAGCAGACCCCACGATGACTCCTATGGCTACACCTTC. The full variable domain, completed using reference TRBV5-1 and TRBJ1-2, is KAGVTQTPRYLIKTRGQQVTLSCSPISGHRSVSWYQQTPGQGLQFLFEYFSETQRNKGNFPGRFSGRQFSNSRSEMNVSTLELGDSALYLCASRPHDDSYGYTFGSGTRLTVV.

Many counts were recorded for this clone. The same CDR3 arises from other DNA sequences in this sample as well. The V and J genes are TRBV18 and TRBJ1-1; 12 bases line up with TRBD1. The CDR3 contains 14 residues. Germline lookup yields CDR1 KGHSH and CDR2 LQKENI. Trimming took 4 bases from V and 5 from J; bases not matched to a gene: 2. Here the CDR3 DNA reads TGTGCCAGCTCACTGGGACAGGGGGCAACTGAAGCTTTCTTT. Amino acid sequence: CASSLGQGATEAFF.

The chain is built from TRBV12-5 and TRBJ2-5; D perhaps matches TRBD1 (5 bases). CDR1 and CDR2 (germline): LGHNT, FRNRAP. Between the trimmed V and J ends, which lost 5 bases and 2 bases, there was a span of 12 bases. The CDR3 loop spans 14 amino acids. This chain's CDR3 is CASGTRQRQETQYF. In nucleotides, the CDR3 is TGTGCTAGTGGTACCAGACAGAGACAAGAGACCCAGTACTTC.

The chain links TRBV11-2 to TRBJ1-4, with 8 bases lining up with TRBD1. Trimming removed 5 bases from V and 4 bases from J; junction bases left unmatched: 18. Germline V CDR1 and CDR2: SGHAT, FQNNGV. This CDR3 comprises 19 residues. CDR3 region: CASSPNYPVGTGINEKLFF. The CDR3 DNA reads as TGTGCCAGCAGCCCCAACTACCCTGTCGGGACAGGAATTAATGAAAAACTGTTTTTT.

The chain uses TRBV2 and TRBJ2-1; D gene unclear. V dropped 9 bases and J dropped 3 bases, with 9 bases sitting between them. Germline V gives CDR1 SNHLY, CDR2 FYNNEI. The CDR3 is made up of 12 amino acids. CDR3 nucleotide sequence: TGTGCCAGACAAGACAACTACAATGAGCAGTTCTTC. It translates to CARQDNYNEQFF.

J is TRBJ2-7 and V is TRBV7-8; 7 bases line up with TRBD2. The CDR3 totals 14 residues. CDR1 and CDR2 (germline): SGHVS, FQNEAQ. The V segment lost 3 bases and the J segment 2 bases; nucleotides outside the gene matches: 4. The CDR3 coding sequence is TGTGCCAGCAGCTTGGCTAGCGGAACCTACGAGCAGTACTTC. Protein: CASSLASGTYEQYF.

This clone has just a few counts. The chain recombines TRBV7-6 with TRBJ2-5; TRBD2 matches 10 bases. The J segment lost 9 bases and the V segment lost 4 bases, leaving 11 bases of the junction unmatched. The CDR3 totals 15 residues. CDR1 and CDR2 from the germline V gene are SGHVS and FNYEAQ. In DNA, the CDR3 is TGTGCCAGCAGCTACAGGACTAGCGGTTCGTCGGCCCAGTACTTC. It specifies CASSYRTSGSSAQYF.

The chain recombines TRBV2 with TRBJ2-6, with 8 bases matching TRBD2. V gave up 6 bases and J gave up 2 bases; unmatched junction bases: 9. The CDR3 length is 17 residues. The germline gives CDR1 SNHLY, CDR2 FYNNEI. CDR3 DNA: TGTGCCAGCAGGACGGACGGGGGGGCGGCTGGGGCCAACGTCCTGACTTTC. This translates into CASRTDGGAAGANVLTF.

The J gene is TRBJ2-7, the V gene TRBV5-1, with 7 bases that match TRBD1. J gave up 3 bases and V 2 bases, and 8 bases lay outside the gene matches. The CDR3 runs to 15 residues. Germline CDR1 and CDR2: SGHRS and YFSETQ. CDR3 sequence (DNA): TGCGCCAGCAGCTTTCTCTCGGGACAGATCTACGAGCAGTACTTC. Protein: CASSFLSGQIYEQYF. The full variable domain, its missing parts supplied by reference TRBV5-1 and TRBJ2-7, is KAGVTQTPRYLIKTRGQQVTLSCSPISGHRSVSWYQQTPGQGLQFLFEYFSETQRNKGNFPGRFSGRQFSNSRSEMNVSTLELGDSALYLCASSFLSGQIYEQYFGPGTRLTVT.

As DNA, the CDR3 is TGTGCCAGCAGCCCCCCCCGGGGTAGCGGGAGTGGTACAGATACGCAGTATTTT. Protein: CASSPPRGSGSGTDTQYF. The V call is TRBV14, the J call TRBJ2-3; TRBD2 matches 9 bases. The CDR3 is 18 amino acids. V shed 4 bases, J shed 3 bases, and the junction held 14 bases outside the gene matches. Per the germline V gene, CDR1 is SGHDN and CDR2 is FVKESK.

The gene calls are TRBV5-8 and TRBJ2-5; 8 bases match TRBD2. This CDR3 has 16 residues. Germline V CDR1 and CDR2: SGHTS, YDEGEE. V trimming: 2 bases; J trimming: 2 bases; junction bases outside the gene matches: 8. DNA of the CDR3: TGTGCCAGCAGCTTTCGGCTAGCGGGCCCACAAGAGACCCAGTACTTC. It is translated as CASSFRLAGPQETQYF.

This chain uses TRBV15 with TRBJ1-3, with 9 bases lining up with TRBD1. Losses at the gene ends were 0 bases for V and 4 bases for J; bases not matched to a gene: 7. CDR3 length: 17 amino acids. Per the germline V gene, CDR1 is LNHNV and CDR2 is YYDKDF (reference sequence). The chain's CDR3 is CATSRDRDRAGGNTIYF. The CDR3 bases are TGTGCCACCAGCAGAGATAGGGACAGGGCTGGGGGAAACACCATATATTTT. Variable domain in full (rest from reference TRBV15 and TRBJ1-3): DAMVIQNPRYQVTQFGKPVTLSCSQTLNHNVMYWYQQKSSQAPKLLFHYYDKDFNNEADTPDNFQSRRPNTSFCFLDIRSPGLGDTAMYLCATSRDRDRAGGNTIYFGEGSWLTVV.

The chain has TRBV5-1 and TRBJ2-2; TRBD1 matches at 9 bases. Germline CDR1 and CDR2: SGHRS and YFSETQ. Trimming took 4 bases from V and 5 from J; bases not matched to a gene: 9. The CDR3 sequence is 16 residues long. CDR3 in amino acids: CASSPPGDRVTGELFF. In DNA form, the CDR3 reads TGCGCCAGCAGCCCACCTGGGGACAGGGTGACCGGGGAGCTGTTTTTT.

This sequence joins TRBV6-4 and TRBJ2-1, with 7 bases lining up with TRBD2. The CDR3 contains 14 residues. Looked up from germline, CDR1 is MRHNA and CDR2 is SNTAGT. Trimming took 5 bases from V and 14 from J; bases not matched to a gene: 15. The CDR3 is CASSMASGFPTKFF. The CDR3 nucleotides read TGTGCCAGCAGTATGGCTAGCGGATTCCCGACTAAGTTCTTC.

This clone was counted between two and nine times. The CDR3 is CASSRRGAGYNEQFF. As DNA, the CDR3 is TGTGCCAGCAGTCGCCGGGGGGCGGGATACAATGAGCAGTTCTTC. The rearrangement uses TRBV6-5 and TRBJ2-1; D perhaps matches TRBD2 (7 bases). The CDR3 has 15 amino acids. Germline lookup yields CDR1 MNHEY and CDR2 SVGAGI. Trimming removed 5 bases at V and 4 bases at J, with 15 bases between.

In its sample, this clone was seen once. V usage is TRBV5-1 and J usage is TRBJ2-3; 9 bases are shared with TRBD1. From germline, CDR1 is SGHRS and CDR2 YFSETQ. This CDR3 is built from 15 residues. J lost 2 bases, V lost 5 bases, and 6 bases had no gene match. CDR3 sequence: CASRSGQGSTDTQYF. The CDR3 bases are TGCGCCAGCAGATCTGGACAGGGGTCCACAGATACGCAGTATTTT.